Following are 28 T cell receptor beta chains from one sample sequenced in a study of neoadjuvant nivolumab and ipilimumab in lung cancer. Sequencing was performed with immunoSEQ multiplex PCR; in TCRdb, only in-frame clones are kept and a portion is missing. The profile shows fewer than 40,000 clones, 90% of them singletons. This sample comprised peripheral blood, obtained after neoadjuvant nivolumab, alone or with ipilimumab, at or shortly before surgery. The receptor set was obtained from an adult with non-small cell lung cancer.

The chain links TRBV11-2 to TRBJ1-1; no firm D call. V lost 2 bases, J lost 6 bases, and 4 bases lay in between. Germline CDR1 and CDR2: SGHAT and FQNNGV. CDR3 length: 11 residues. The CDR3 DNA sequence: TGTGCCAGCAGCTTAAGGGCTGAAGCTTTCTTT. Translating it yields CASSLRAEAFF. Full variable domain (remainder filled in from reference TRBV11-2 and TRBJ1-1): EAGVAQSPRYKIIEKRQSVAFWCNPISGHATLYWYQQILGQGPKLLIQFQNNGVVDDSQLPKDRFSAERLKGVDSTLKIQPAKLEDSAVYLCASSLRAEAFFGQGTRLTVV.

This rearrangement joins TRBV5-4 to TRBJ2-1; TRBD1 agrees at 7 bases. The length of the CDR3 is 15 residues. CDR1 is SGHNT and CDR2 is YYREEE in the germline V gene (reference sequence). V was clipped by 0 bases and J by 3 bases; unmatched bases: 3. In DNA, the CDR3 is TGTGCCAGCAGCTTGGCAGGGGGATACTACAATGAGCAGTTCTTC. Translated, it gives CASSLAGGYYNEQFF.

CDR3: CASSATGPLGSPLHF. DNA of the CDR3: TGCGCCAGCAGTGCCACCGGGCCCCTCGGTTCACCCCTCCACTTT. The V gene is TRBV10-2, the J gene TRBJ1-6; no clear D. CDR1 is WSHSY, CDR2 SAAADI, per germline. The V end lost 4 bases, the J end lost 9 bases, and 16 bases lay between the germline ends. This CDR3 spans 15 amino acids.

The rearrangement uses TRBV6-5 and TRBJ1-1, with D possibly TRBD1 on 5 matching bases. The length of the CDR3 is 12 residues. Germline lookup yields CDR1 MNHEY and CDR2 SVGAGI. The V gene lost 8 bases and the J gene lost 8 bases, with 15 bases spanning the gap. Written as DNA, the CDR3 is TGTGCCAGCGGCAGACCGGAGGGGGAAGCTTTCTTT. Translation: CASGRPEGEAFF.

The chain uses TRBV7-9 and TRBJ1-4, with 7 bases fitting TRBD1. Germline loops: CDR1 SEHNR, CDR2 FQNEAQ (reference sequence). The V segment lost 5 bases and the J segment 8 bases; nucleotides outside the gene matches: 8. This CDR3 spans 14 amino acids. The CDR3 here is CASSLGGRGEKLFF. In DNA form, the CDR3 reads TGTGCCAGCAGCCTAGGGGGCCGCGGAGAAAAACTGTTTTTT.

CDR3 sequence: CASSESALSPTDTQYF. DNA for the CDR3: TGTGCCAGCAGTGAAAGCGCCCTCTCTCCCACAGATACGCAGTATTTT. The chain links TRBV25-1 to TRBJ2-3; no reliable D call. The CDR3 contains 16 residues. Trimming cost V 2 bases and J 2 bases, with 14 bases left between them. CDR1 and CDR2 (germline): MGHDK, SYGVNS.

The chain carries TRBV25-1 and TRBJ1-1; D not certain. This CDR3 contains 17 residues. From germline, CDR1 is MGHDK and CDR2 SYGVNS. V was trimmed by 1 base and J by 0 bases, leaving 15 bases between them. CDR3 protein: CASSEWPIPRMNTEAFF. The CDR3 DNA reads as TGTGCCAGCAGTGAATGGCCCATCCCACGGATGAACACTGAAGCTTTCTTT.

J is TRBJ1-1 and V is TRBV7-9, with D uncertain. The ends were cut back, 4 bases at V and 10 bases at J, with 10 bases in the middle. The CDR3 contains 11 residues. Germline V gives CDR1 SEHNR, CDR2 FQNEAQ (reference sequence). The CDR3 protein is CASSSSQVAFF. The CDR3 nucleotides are TGTGCCAGCAGCTCTAGTCAGGTAGCTTTCTTT.

V gene TRBV5-5 combines with J gene TRBJ2-3, with TRBD1 identical over 7 bases. Germline V gene lookup returns CDR1 SGHKS and CDR2 YYEKEE (reference sequence). The CDR3 consists of 16 residues. Trimming at V came to 4 bases and at J to 2 bases, leaving 10 bases not matched to a gene. In DNA, the CDR3 is TGTGCCAGCAGCGTAGAGACAGGGTGGCCCACAGATACGCAGTATTTT. It translates to CASSVETGWPTDTQYF.

The genes are TRBV12-5 and TRBJ1-5, with 7 bases lining up with TRBD1. Germline V CDR1 and CDR2: LGHNT, FRNRAP. CDR3 length equals 14 residues. Unmatched junction bases numbered 3, after V lost 0 bases and J lost 7 bases. The CDR3 loop reads CASGLVQGYQPQHF. CDR3 in DNA: TGTGCTAGTGGTTTGGTACAGGGGTACCAGCCCCAGCATTTT.

This rearrangement joins TRBV7-9 to TRBJ1-5; a weak D match, TRBD1 (5 bases). Trimming cost V 3 bases and J 2 bases, with 11 bases left between them. The CDR3 sequence is 15 residues long. Per the germline V gene, CDR1 is SEHNR and CDR2 is FQNEAQ (reference sequence). CDR3 in amino acids: CASSFSGRGNQPQHF. As DNA, the CDR3 is TGTGCCAGCAGCTTCTCAGGGAGGGGCAATCAGCCCCAGCATTTT.

V usage is TRBV2 and J usage is TRBJ1-6; D gene unclear. The CDR3 totals 12 residues. Germline-derived CDR1 and CDR2 are SNHLY and FYNNEI. V was clipped by 6 bases and J by 6 bases, with 6 bases between them. The CDR3 nucleotides read TGTGCCAGCAGAATTTTTAATTCACCCCTCCACTTT. As protein: CASRIFNSPLHF.

This clone was found a few times. The chain links TRBV19 to TRBJ2-1, with 8 bases fitting TRBD2. CDR1 is LNHDA, CDR2 SQIVND, per germline (reference sequence). V lost 7 bases and J lost 10; bases outside the gene matches: 15. This CDR3 is 15 amino acids long. The CDR3 region is CASTLSSGAPGEQFF. CDR3 DNA sequence: TGTGCCAGTACCTTGAGTAGCGGGGCTCCCGGGGAGCAGTTCTTC.

The rearrangement joins TRBV2 to TRBJ1-2; TRBD1 aligns across 7 bases. The V gene end was trimmed by 7 bases and the J gene end by 9 bases; junction bases not matched to a gene: 8. The germline V gene has CDR1 SNHLY and CDR2 FYNNEI. The CDR3 has 12 amino acids. The CDR3 region is CASMRGLGSYTF. The DNA of the CDR3 is TGTGCCAGCATGAGGGGGCTGGGGAGCTACACCTTC.

The chain carries TRBV4-2 and TRBJ2-3; 14 bases align to TRBD2. Germline CDR1 reads LGHNA; CDR2 reads YNFKEQ. V gave up 0 bases and J gave up 5 bases; unmatched junction bases: 13. This CDR3 contains 20 residues. The CDR3 is CASSQDKTSGGAGFVDTQYF. CDR3 DNA: TGTGCCAGCAGCCAAGATAAGACTAGCGGGGGGGCGGGGTTCGTAGATACGCAGTATTTT.

The chain combines TRBV15 with TRBJ1-1, with a possible D match to TRBD1 (5 bases). The CDR3 covers 14 residues. V was pared by 3 bases and J by 3 bases, with 11 bases between. Germline V gene lookup returns CDR1 LNHNV and CDR2 YYDKDF (reference sequence). The CDR3 loop is CATSRAGRDTEAFF. CDR3 sequence (DNA): TGTGCCACCAGCAGGGCAGGGCGTGACACTGAAGCTTTCTTT.

The V gene is TRBV2, the J gene TRBJ2-7; no firm D call. Germline-derived CDR1 and CDR2 are SNHLY and FYNNEI. Trimming took off 3 bases at V and 3 bases at J, with 12 bases between the two ends. CDR3 length: 14 amino acids. The CDR3 spells CASSDLTGSYEQYF. Here the CDR3 DNA reads TGTGCCAGCAGTGATTTGACGGGTAGCTACGAGCAGTACTTC. Using reference TRBV2 and TRBJ2-7 for the parts outside the CDR3, the full variable domain is EPEVTQTPSHQVTQMGQEVILRCVPISNHLYFYWYRQILGQKVEFLVSFYNNEISEKSEIFDDQFSVERPDGSNFTLKIRSTKLEDSAMYFCASSDLTGSYEQYFGPGTRLTVT.

V is TRBV25-1 and J is TRBJ1-1, with D tentatively TRBD1 (5 bases). Per the germline V gene, CDR1 is MGHDK and CDR2 is SYGVNS. The V and J ends lost 6 bases and 0 bases respectively, with 14 bases between them. This CDR3 contains 15 residues. The CDR3 DNA reads TGTGCCAGCAGCGGCATGGGACGGGTGAACACTGAAGCTTTCTTT. Protein: CASSGMGRVNTEAFF.

The gene calls are TRBV13 and TRBJ1-1; D unresolved. Germline V gene lookup returns CDR1 PRHDT and CDR2 FYEKMQ (reference sequence). This CDR3 has 11 amino acids. With 0 bases removed from V and 9 bases from J, the gap between germline ends came to 5 bases. The CDR3 nucleotides are TGTGCCAGCAGCTTAGGCGAGAAAGCTTTCTTT. Its translation is CASSLGEKAFF.

The chain is built from TRBV27 and TRBJ2-3; 12 bases line up with TRBD2. J was trimmed by 1 base and V by 1 base; bases with no gene match: 9. The V gene's germline CDR1 is MNHEY and CDR2 SMNVEV (reference sequence). This CDR3 spans 19 amino acids. DNA for the CDR3: TGTGCCAGCAGTTTATACTTCCTAGCGGGGGGGAGGGGCACAGATACGCAGTATTTT. Its protein product is CASSLYFLAGGRGTDTQYF.

The chain links TRBV2 to TRBJ2-1, with a weak D call TRBD1 (6 bases). Germline V gives CDR1 SNHLY, CDR2 FYNNEI. V lost 1 base, J lost 10 bases, and 8 bases lay in between. The CDR3 length is 12 residues. The CDR3, as DNA: TGTGCCAGCAGTGAAGGAGACAGGGAGCAGTTCTTC. It specifies CASSEGDREQFF.

The V and J genes are TRBV29-1 and TRBJ2-5; D unresolved. This CDR3 spans 14 amino acids. The V end was cut by 2 bases, the J end by 2 bases, with 12 bases between. Germline assignment: CDR1 SQVTM and CDR2 ANQGSEA. CDR3: CSVELLVGQETQYF. The CDR3 nucleotides read TGCAGCGTTGAATTGTTGGTGGGACAAGAGACCCAGTACTTC.

This chain links TRBV5-6 with TRBJ1-2; D unclear. Deletions cut 7 bases from V and 8 bases from J, with 15 bases between. CDR1 and CDR2 (germline): SGHDT, YYEEEE. The CDR3 is 12 residues long. Here the CDR3 reads CASSAGAAGYTF. CDR3 DNA sequence: TGTGCCAGCTCCGCTGGAGCAGCGGGCTACACCTTC.

The chain links TRBV5-6 to TRBJ2-2, with TRBD2 matching over 7 bases. Germline CDR1 SGHDT, CDR2 YYEEEE. The CDR3 covers 14 residues. The ends lost 1 base at V and 7 bases at J; junction bases unmatched: 4. CDR3 residues: CASSLYGGGGELFF. In nucleotides, the CDR3 is TGTGCCAGCAGCTTGTACGGCGGGGGCGGGGAGCTGTTTTTT.

The V and J genes are TRBV7-2 and TRBJ1-5; D is perhaps TRBD1 (6 bases). The V gene lost 5 bases and the J gene lost 4 bases, with 15 bases spanning the gap. CDR1 is SGHTA, CDR2 FQGNSA, per germline. The CDR3 length is 15 residues. The chain's CDR3 is CASSARQESNQPQHF. The CDR3 DNA is TGTGCCAGCAGCGCGAGACAGGAGTCAAATCAGCCCCAGCATTTT.

V is TRBV13 and J is TRBJ1-2, with D hard to call. Germline V gene lookup returns CDR1 PRHDT and CDR2 FYEKMQ (reference sequence). The CDR3 is 13 residues long. Trimming removed 5 bases from V and 6 bases from J, with 13 bases in between. In nucleotides, the CDR3 is TGTGCCAGCAGCCCCGTGGGGAAGGATGGCTACACCTTC. Translated: CASSPVGKDGYTF.

The V gene is TRBV7-3, the J gene TRBJ1-6; a possible D gene is TRBD1 (5 bases). CDR3 size: 13 residues. Trimming pared 3 bases from V and 7 bases from J, leaving 7 bases between. Germline V gene data show CDR1 as SGHTA and CDR2 as FQGTGA. CDR3 sequence: CASSLGTNSPLHF. CDR3 in DNA: TGTGCCAGCAGCTTGGGGACCAATTCACCCCTCCACTTT.

J is TRBJ2-7 and V is TRBV18, with 9 bases matching TRBD2. V was pared by 2 bases and J by 2 bases, with 4 bases of the junction left unmatched. This CDR3 region has 15 residues. CDR1 and CDR2 from the germline V gene are KGHSH and LQKENI. CDR3 protein: CASSPKRGAAYEQYF. The CDR3 DNA sequence: TGTGCCAGCTCACCAAAGCGGGGGGCCGCCTACGAGCAGTACTTC.